Below, 25 T cell receptor beta chains from the same sample are listed, as sequenced in a study of human T cells and chemical hapten exposure. TCRdb itself ran the RACE reads through MiXCR, one entry per CDR3 protein. The sample shows 90,000 or so distinct CDR3 sequences, about 8.5% of them seen only once. Time point here: pre-sensitization, week 0. Treatment specified: therapeutic diphenylcyclopropenone sensitization with weekly scalp DPC. This material consisted of whole blood, taken in connection with sensitization to the hapten diphenylcyclopropenone (DPC). Receptors were obtained from a man aged 40-49 years with alopecia areata. Some clones in this sample may be carry-over from other donors' samples.

This clonotype was seen many times. The CDR3 reads CSAPTLQNTEAFF. As DNA, the CDR3 is TGCAGTGCTCCGACCCTGCAGAACACTGAAGCTTTCTTT. The chain employs TRBV20-1 and TRBJ1-1; D ambiguous. The CDR3 extends over 13 amino acids. Trimming shortened V by 5 bases and J by 1 base, and 11 bases separated the two germline ends. Germline assignment: CDR1 DFQATT and CDR2 SNEGSKA (reference sequence).

The chain links TRBV29-1 to TRBJ2-2, with 9 bases aligning to TRBD2. V shed 1 base, J shed 3 bases, and the junction held 9 bases outside the gene matches. Germline CDR1 is SQVTM and CDR2 is ANQGSEA. The CDR3 length is 17 residues. Here the CDR3 DNA reads TGCAGCGTTGAAGGATACGCGGGAGGGCCTGACACCGGGGAGCTGTTTTTT. Its protein is CSVEGYAGGPDTGELFF.

This sequence joins TRBV30 and TRBJ1-2; tentatively, D is TRBD1 (5 bases). The CDR3 length is 13 residues. The germline CDR1 and CDR2 sequences are GTSNPN and SVGIG (reference sequence). Trimming shortened V by 2 bases and J by 5 bases, and 12 bases separated the two germline ends. CDR3 DNA sequence: TGTGCCTGGAGTAAAGGACACGCTTATGGCTACACCTTC. This translates into CAWSKGHAYGYTF.

By share of the sample, this clonotype is medium-sized. The chain couples TRBV12-3 or TRBV12-4 to TRBJ2-2; 7 bases are shared with TRBD2. The CDR3 runs to 15 residues. V lost 3 bases, J lost 1 base, and 2 bases stayed unmatched. CDR3 loop: CASSFASGNTGELFF. CDR3 coding DNA: TGTGCCAGCAGTTTTGCTAGCGGGAACACCGGGGAGCTGTTTTTT.

This clonotype was seen at least ten times. The gene calls are TRBV4-1 and TRBJ1-5; no clear D. Trimming removed 1 base at V and 2 bases at J, with 9 bases between. Germline CDR1 MGHRA, CDR2 YSYEKL. The CDR3 sequence is 15 residues long. The CDR3 loop reads CASSQVEGRNQPQHF. CDR3 in DNA: TGCGCCAGCAGCCAAGTGGAGGGTCGCAATCAGCCCCAGCATTTT.

This clonotype has more than one count but fewer than ten. The chain combines TRBV10-3 with TRBJ2-3; 12 bases match TRBD2. CDR1 is ENHRY, CDR2 SYGVKD, per germline. The CDR3 covers 15 residues. Losses at the gene ends were 6 bases for V and 4 bases for J; bases not matched to a gene: 5. The CDR3 sequence: CAISETSGGADTQYF. CDR3 sequence (DNA): TGTGCCATCAGCGAGACTAGCGGGGGTGCAGATACGCAGTATTTT.

This clonotype was seen at least ten times. The chain couples TRBV11-3 to TRBJ2-1; 10 nucleotides line up with TRBD2. The trim removed 4 bases at V and 8 bases at J, leaving 11 bases unmatched. This CDR3 has 16 residues. CDR1 is SGHNT, CDR2 YENEEA, per germline. CDR3 protein: CASSSKAGGVTYEQFF. The DNA for the CDR3 is TGTGCCAGCAGCTCTAAAGCGGGAGGGGTCACTTATGAGCAGTTCTTC.

The CDR3 region has the DNA TGTGCCAGCAGTCAGCCGGCAGGGGCCACAGATACGCAGTATTTT. Translation: CASSQPAGATDTQYF. V is TRBV28 and J is TRBJ2-3; weak D call: TRBD1 (6 bases). The CDR3 runs to 15 residues. Trimming stripped 5 bases from V and 2 bases from J, with 14 bases between. The germline V gene encodes CDR1 MDHEN and CDR2 SYDVKM.

This chain connects TRBV12-3 or TRBV12-4 to TRBJ2-3; 12 nucleotides agree with TRBD2. The CDR3 contains 14 residues. J gave up 5 bases and V 6 bases, and 3 bases lay outside the gene matches. DNA of the CDR3: TGTGCCAGCAGGACTAGCGGGAGCGTAGATACGCAGTATTTT. Encoded protein: CASRTSGSVDTQYF.

This clonotype was observed a few times. J is TRBJ1-5 and V is TRBV20-1, with D hard to call. Germline CDR1 and CDR2: DFQATT and SNEGSKA (reference sequence). The CDR3 sequence is 12 residues long. Trimming cost V 3 bases and J 12 bases, with 15 bases left between them. The CDR3 reads CSASEVSPSQHF. CDR3 in DNA: TGCAGTGCTAGCGAGGTTAGCCCCAGCCAGCATTTT.

The gene calls are TRBV7-9 and TRBJ2-5; tentatively, D is TRBD2 (5 bases). Trimming removed 5 bases from V and 3 bases from J, with 22 bases in between. The CDR3 totals 17 residues. CDR1 is SEHNR, CDR2 FQNEAQ, per germline (reference sequence). This chain's CDR3 is CASSPYLGGPAEETQYF. For the CDR3, the DNA is TGTGCCAGCAGCCCGTATCTAGGCGGGCCGGCAGAAGAGACCCAGTACTTC.

This clonotype was detected many times. V gene TRBV6-6 combines with J gene TRBJ2-5, with 8 bases identical to TRBD2. In germline, CDR1 is MNHNY, CDR2 SVGAGI (reference sequence). The length of the CDR3 is 14 residues. Trimming removed 10 bases from V and 6 bases from J; junction bases left unmatched: 13. The CDR3 loop reads CAISSGLGKQTQYF. In DNA, the CDR3 is TGTGCCATCTCTAGCGGGTTGGGAAAACAGACCCAGTACTTC.

This clonotype was counted a few times. The chain combines TRBV12-3 or TRBV12-4 with TRBJ2-4; perhaps TRBD2 as D (6 bases). The CDR3 consists of 13 residues. V lost 10 bases and J lost 0, with 10 bases in between. CDR3 protein: CATMGLAKNIQYF. The CDR3 region has the DNA TGTGCCACCATGGGACTAGCCAAAAACATTCAGTACTTC.

This clonotype was found a few times. The chain has TRBV19 and TRBJ2-3; D is undetermined. The CDR3 length is 13 residues. From germline, CDR1 is LNHDA and CDR2 SQIVND (reference sequence). V lost 4 bases and J lost 4, with 9 bases in between. CDR3 in amino acids: CASSSALPDTQYF. The DNA of the CDR3 is TGTGCCAGTAGTAGCGCCCTCCCAGATACGCAGTATTTT.

This clonotype was counted at least ten times. The genes are TRBV24-1 and TRBJ2-1; possibly TRBD2 for D (7 bases). The CDR3 contains 15 residues. Germline CDR1 reads KGHDR; CDR2 reads SFDVKD. The ends were cut back, 4 bases at V and 8 bases at J, with 17 bases in the middle. CDR3 DNA sequence: TGTGCCACCAGTGAATCAAGCGGGACACGCTATGAGCAGTTCTTC. Its protein is CATSESSGTRYEQFF.

Ten or more counts support this clonotype. CDR3 in amino acids: CASSLDRHRAGELFF. The CDR3 bases are TGTGCCAGCAGCTTAGATCGGCACCGCGCCGGGGAGCTGTTTTTT. The chain employs TRBV7-2 and TRBJ2-2, with unresolved D. V shed 1 base and J shed 6 bases, with 12 bases lying between them. Germline V gene lookup returns CDR1 SGHTA and CDR2 FQGNSA. The CDR3 runs to 15 residues.

This clonotype was found a few times. The rearrangement uses TRBV7-2 and TRBJ1-2; D is uncertain. Germline CDR1 SGHTA, CDR2 FQGNSA. CDR3 length: 14 amino acids. The V and J ends lost 3 bases and 6 bases respectively, with 14 bases between them. This chain's CDR3 is CASSLAGAVDGYTF. The CDR3 nucleotides read TGTGCCAGCAGCTTGGCAGGAGCAGTGGATGGCTACACCTTC. The full variable domain, its missing parts supplied by reference TRBV7-2 and TRBJ1-2, is GAGVSQSPSNKVTEKGKDVELRCDPISGHTALYWYRQSLGQGLEFLIYFQGNSAPDKSGLPSDRFSAERTGGSVSTLTIQRTQQEDSAVYLCASSLAGAVDGYTFGSGTRLTVV.

This clonotype turned up a few times. V is TRBV7-8 and J is TRBJ1-5; no firm D call. Trimming took off 5 bases at V and 8 bases at J, with 13 bases between the two ends. This CDR3 is built from 13 residues. The germline CDR1 and CDR2 sequences are SGHVS and FQNEAQ. CDR3 sequence (DNA): TGTGCCAGCAGCCAACCGTGGGCGGAGCCCCAGCATTTT. Residues: CASSQPWAEPQHF.

This chain links TRBV5-1 with TRBJ2-7; 10 bases fit TRBD1. Germline V CDR1 and CDR2: SGHRS, YFSETQ. The CDR3 runs 14 residues. Trimming at V came to 5 bases and at J to 4 bases, leaving 6 bases not matched to a gene. CDR3 amino acids: CASSQDRGTYEQYF. The CDR3 bases are TGCGCCAGCAGTCAGGACAGGGGGACGTACGAGCAGTACTTC.

This clonotype turned up a few times. V is TRBV7-2 and J is TRBJ2-3; D perhaps matches TRBD2 (6 bases). This CDR3 comprises 15 residues. V lost 5 bases and J lost 4, with 16 bases in between. In germline, CDR1 is SGHTA, CDR2 FQGNSA. CDR3 sequence reads: CASSVTSIGPDTQYF. CDR3 in DNA: TGTGCCAGCAGCGTGACTAGTATCGGGCCAGATACGCAGTATTTT.

The chain is built from TRBV30 and TRBJ1-1, with D hard to call. The V gene's germline CDR1 is GTSNPN and CDR2 SVGIG (reference sequence). This CDR3 has 11 residues. V shed 4 bases and J shed 1 base, with 4 bases lying between them. CDR3 nucleotide sequence: TGTGCCTGGAATAAGAACACTGAAGCTTTCTTT. Its protein product is CAWNKNTEAFF.

The V and J genes are TRBV6-2 or TRBV6-3 and TRBJ2-5; D possibly corresponds to TRBD1 (6 bases). The length of the CDR3 is 14 residues. The V gene lost 0 bases and the J gene lost 4 bases, with 9 bases spanning the gap. The V gene's germline CDR1 is MNHEY and CDR2 SVGEGT. DNA of the CDR3: TGTGCCAGCAGTTACTCGGGGGCGCGAGAGACCCAGTACTTC. Protein sequence: CASSYSGARETQYF.

This clonotype was seen only a few times. The CDR3 loop reads CASSPGLGSPNEQFF. The CDR3 DNA reads TGTGCCAGCAGCCCCGGACTAGGTAGCCCCAATGAGCAGTTCTTC. The rearrangement joins TRBV7-9 to TRBJ2-1, with 7 bases lining up with TRBD2. From germline, CDR1 is SEHNR and CDR2 FQNEAQ (reference sequence). This CDR3 has 15 residues. V trimming: 5 bases; J trimming: 6 bases; junction bases outside the gene matches: 10. The full variable domain, completed using reference TRBV7-9 and TRBJ2-1, is DTGVSQNPRHKITKRGQNVTFRCDPISEHNRLYWYRQTLGQGPEFLTYFQNEAQLEKSRLLSDRFSAERPKGSFSTLEIQRTEQGDSAMYLCASSPGLGSPNEQFFGPGTRLTVL.

Many counts were recorded for this clonotype. The chain recombines TRBV9 with TRBJ1-2; 9 bases line up with TRBD1. V was pared by 4 bases and J by 4 bases, with 8 bases of the junction left unmatched. The CDR3 sequence is 15 residues long. Germline loops: CDR1 SGDLS, CDR2 YYNGEE. CDR3: CASSTTGGRVYGYTF. CDR3 bases: TGTGCCAGCAGCACTACAGGGGGCAGAGTCTATGGCTACACCTTC.

V usage is TRBV29-1 and J usage is TRBJ1-2, with D tentatively TRBD1 (6 bases). V was pared by 8 bases and J by 6 bases, with 13 bases between. Germline V gene lookup returns CDR1 SQVTM and CDR2 ANQGSEA. The length of the CDR3 is 11 residues. DNA of the CDR3: TGCAGCCTTAAGGGGGTAAATGGCTACACCTTC. The encoded protein is CSLKGVNGYTF. Full variable domain (remainder filled in from reference TRBV29-1 and TRBJ1-2): SAVISQKPSRDICQRGTSLTIQCQVDSQVTMMFWYRQQPGQSLTLIATANQGSEATYESGFVIDKFPISRPNLTFSTLTVSNMSPEDSSIYLCSLKGVNGYTFGSGTRLTVV.